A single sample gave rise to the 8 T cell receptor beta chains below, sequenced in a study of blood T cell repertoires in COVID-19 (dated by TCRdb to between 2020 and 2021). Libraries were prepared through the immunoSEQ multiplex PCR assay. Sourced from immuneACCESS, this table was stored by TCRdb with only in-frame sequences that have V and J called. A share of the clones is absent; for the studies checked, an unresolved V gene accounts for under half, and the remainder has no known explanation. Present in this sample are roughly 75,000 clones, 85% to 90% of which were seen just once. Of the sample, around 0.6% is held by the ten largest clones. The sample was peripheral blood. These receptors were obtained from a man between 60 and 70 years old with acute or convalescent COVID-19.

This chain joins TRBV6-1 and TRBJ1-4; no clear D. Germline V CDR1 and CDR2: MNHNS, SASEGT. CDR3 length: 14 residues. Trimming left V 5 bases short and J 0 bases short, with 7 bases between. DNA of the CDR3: TGTGCCAGCAGTCCCATTGCAACTAATGAAAAACTGTTTTTT. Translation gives CASSPIATNEKLFF.

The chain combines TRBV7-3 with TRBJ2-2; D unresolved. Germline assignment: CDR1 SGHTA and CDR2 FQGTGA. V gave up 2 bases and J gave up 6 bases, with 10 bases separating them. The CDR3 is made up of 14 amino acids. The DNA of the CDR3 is TGTGCCAGCAGCTTATTTAGCCGTCCCGGGGAGCTGTTTTTT. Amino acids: CASSLFSRPGELFF. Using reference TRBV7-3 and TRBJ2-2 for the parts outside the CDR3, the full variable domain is GAGVSQTPSNKVTEKGKYVELRCDPISGHTALYWYRQSLGQGPEFLIYFQGTGAADDSGLPNDRFFAVRPEGSVSTLKIQRTERGDSAVYLCASSLFSRPGELFFGEGSRLTVL.

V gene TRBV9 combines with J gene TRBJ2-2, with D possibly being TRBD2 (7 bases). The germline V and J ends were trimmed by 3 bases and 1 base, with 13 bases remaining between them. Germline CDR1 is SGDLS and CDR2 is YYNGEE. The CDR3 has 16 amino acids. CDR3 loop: CASSARGQVNTGELFF. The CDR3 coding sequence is TGTGCCAGCAGCGCGCGGGGGCAGGTGAACACCGGGGAGCTGTTTTTT. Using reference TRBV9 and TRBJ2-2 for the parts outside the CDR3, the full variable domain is DSGVTQTPKHLITATGQRVTLRCSPRSGDLSVYWYQQSLDQGLQFLIQYYNGEERAKGNILERFSAQQFPDLHSELNLSSLELGDSALYFCASSARGQVNTGELFFGEGSRLTVL.

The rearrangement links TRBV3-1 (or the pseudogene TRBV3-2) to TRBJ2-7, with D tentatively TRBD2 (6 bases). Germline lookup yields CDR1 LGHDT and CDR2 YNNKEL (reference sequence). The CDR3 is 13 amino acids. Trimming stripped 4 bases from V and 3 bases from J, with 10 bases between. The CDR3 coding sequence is TGTGCCAGCAGCCCTGCGGGGAGCTACGAGCAGTACTTC. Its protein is CASSPAGSYEQYF.

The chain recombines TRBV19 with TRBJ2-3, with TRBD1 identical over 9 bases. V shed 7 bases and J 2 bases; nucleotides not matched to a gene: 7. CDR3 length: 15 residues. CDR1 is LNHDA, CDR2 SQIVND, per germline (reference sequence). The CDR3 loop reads CASTQGTGTTDTQYF. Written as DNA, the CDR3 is TGTGCCAGTACCCAGGGGACAGGGACCACAGATACGCAGTATTTT.

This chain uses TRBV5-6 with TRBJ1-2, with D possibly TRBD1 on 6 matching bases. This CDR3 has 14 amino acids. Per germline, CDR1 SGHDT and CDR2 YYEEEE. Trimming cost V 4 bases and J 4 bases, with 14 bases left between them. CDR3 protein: CASSTTGFSYGYTF. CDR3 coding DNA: TGTGCCAGCAGCACGACAGGATTTAGCTATGGCTACACCTTC.

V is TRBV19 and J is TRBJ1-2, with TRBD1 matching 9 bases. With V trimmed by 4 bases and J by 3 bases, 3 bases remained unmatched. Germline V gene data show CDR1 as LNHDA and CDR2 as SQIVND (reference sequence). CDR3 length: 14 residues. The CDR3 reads CASSNTGGDYGYTF. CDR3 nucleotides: TGTGCCAGTAGTAATACAGGGGGCGACTATGGCTACACCTTC.

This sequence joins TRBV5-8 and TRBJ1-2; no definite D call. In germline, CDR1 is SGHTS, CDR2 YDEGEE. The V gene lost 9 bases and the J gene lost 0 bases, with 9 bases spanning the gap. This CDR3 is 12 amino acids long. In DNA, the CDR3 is TGTGCCACCTCCTTTTCTAACTATGGCTACACCTTC. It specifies CATSFSNYGYTF.